Sequencing of this T cell receptor beta chain was carried out in a study of blood T cell repertoires in COVID-19. Looking at the study overall: Samples of COVID-19 (acute and convalescent) were obtained from the United States, Italy and Spain. Sources were T cells, B-cell-depleted T cells, or PBMCs; the material itself was cDNA or gDNA.

V lost 2 bases and J lost 3; bases outside the gene matches: 11. The length of the CDR3 is 18 residues. Germline loops: CDR1 LNHNV, CDR2 YYDKDF (reference sequence). As processed by the authors: Quantification of nucleated cells was approximated via reference gene primer amplification. Repertoires were generated with immunoSEQ multiplex PCR, while TCRdb's copy carries only in-frame clones and drops some. The DNA gave D and trimming, while V, J and clone size come from that table. Of around 180,000 clones in the sample, about 80% were seen once. The chain recombines TRBV15 with TRBJ1-3, with 9 bases fitting TRBD1. This TCR was sampled from a man between 70 and 80 years old with active or convalescent COVID-19. Material for sequencing was peripheral blood. CDR3 nucleotides: TGTGCCACCAGCAGATCTGGGACAGGGAGAGGTATTGGAAACACCATATATTTT. It specifies CATSRSGTGRGIGNTIYF.